This TCR beta chain was identified during a study of CD8 T cells in Susac syndrome. Broader study findings: The study recognized that its TCR sequencing and HLA analysis covered a relatively small number of individuals.

RNA amounts of roughly 0.45 to 1 ug underwent reverse transcription with random hexamers. Each CDR3 protein gets one entry after TCRdb re-called the immunoSEQ multiplex PCR reads with MiXCR. This sample has fewer than 300,000 distinct CDR3 sequences, with roughly 85% found just once. This CDR3 is built from 16 residues. Trimming took off 0 bases at V and 0 bases at J, with 9 bases between the two ends. Germline lookup yields CDR1 ENHRY and CDR2 SYGVKD. Of note for this clonotype: Its antigen is unknown.

The V and J genes are TRBV10-3 and TRBJ1-5; D unresolved. Specimen: CD8+ T cells from PBMCs. This TCR derives from a human donor with multiple sclerosis. CDR3 sequence (DNA): TGTGCCATCAGTGAGTCTATTGAGGATAGCAATCAGCCCCAGCATTTT. This encodes CAISESIEDSNQPQHF.